This TCR beta chain was recorded in a study of blood T cells in healthy people across ages. General study findings and limits: When one million T cells were used, diversity estimates were thought to be underestimates.

Isolation per sample recovered at least 7 million PBMCs. Many counts were recorded for this clonotype. What it binds is unknown. A second PCR, run for roughly 6 to 11 cycles, used a sample-barcoded 5' primer plus a J-beta primer mix. MiXCR, applied by TCRdb to the 5' RACE reads, yields one record per CDR3 protein. The table has hundreds of thousands of distinct CDR3 sequences, approximately 30% seen once. The sequence came from a woman aged 80 or over in good health. The sequenced sample was blood.

The CDR3 reads CASSQDPLLLADTQYF. CDR3 sequence (DNA): TGCGCCAGCAGCCAAGACCCGCTGCTACTCGCAGATACGCAGTATTTT. This rearrangement joins TRBV4-1 to TRBJ2-3; D is unclear. The CDR3 extends over 16 amino acids. The V end was cut by 0 bases, the J end by 4 bases, with 14 bases between. Germline CDR1 reads MGHRA; CDR2 reads YSYEKL.